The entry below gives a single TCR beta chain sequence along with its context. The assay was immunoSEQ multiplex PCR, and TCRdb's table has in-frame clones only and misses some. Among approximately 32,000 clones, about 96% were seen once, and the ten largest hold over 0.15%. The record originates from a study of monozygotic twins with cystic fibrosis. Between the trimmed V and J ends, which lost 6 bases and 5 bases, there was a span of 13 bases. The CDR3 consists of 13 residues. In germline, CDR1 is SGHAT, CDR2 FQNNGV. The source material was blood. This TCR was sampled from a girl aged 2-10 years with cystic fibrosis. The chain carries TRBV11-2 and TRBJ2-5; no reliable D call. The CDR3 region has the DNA TGTGCCAGCAGTCCCCAGACCATGGAGACCCAGTACTTC. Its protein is CASSPQTMETQYF.